Presented here are 18 T cell receptor beta chains from one specimen sequenced in a study of cytomegalovirus exposure and HLA in healthy donors. With 60 Vbeta and 13 Jbeta primers, the PCR was carried out. Here immunoSEQ multiplex PCR was the method, and the copy in TCRdb shows in-frame clones only, minus some. The repertoire table contains tens of thousands of clones. Sequenced input: PBMCs. These receptors were collected from a woman in her thirties or forties in good health and CMV-seronegative.

The chain recombines TRBV5-1 with TRBJ2-5; 10 nucleotides line up with TRBD1. Trimming took 4 bases from V and 2 from J; bases not matched to a gene: 2. The CDR3 is made up of 14 amino acids. In germline, CDR1 is SGHRS, CDR2 YFSETQ. Here the CDR3 reads CASSPDRGQETQYF. As DNA, the CDR3 is TGCGCCAGCAGCCCGGACAGGGGGCAAGAGACCCAGTACTTC.

J is TRBJ2-1 and V is TRBV29-1; the match to TRBD2 covers 9 bases. Germline CDR1 reads SQVTM; CDR2 reads ANQGSEA. This CDR3 comprises 14 residues. Trimming cost V 3 bases and J 6 bases; bases outside gene matches: 6. Written as DNA, the CDR3 is TGCAGCGTTGATAGCGGGAGTACTTTCAATGAGCAGTTCTTC. This translates into CSVDSGSTFNEQFF.

The chain links TRBV5-6 to TRBJ2-7; 9 bases agree with TRBD1. The CDR3 length is 15 residues. Germline CDR1 and CDR2: SGHDT and YYEEEE. The junction had 6 bases not matched to a gene; V was cut back by 1 base and J by 4 bases. The CDR3 loop reads CASSLKGQGAYEQYF. CDR3 nucleotide sequence: TGTGCCAGCAGCTTGAAGGGACAGGGCGCTTACGAGCAGTACTTC.

The chain links TRBV29-1 to TRBJ2-3, with D perhaps TRBD2 (6 bases). The CDR3 runs 12 residues. Germline V lookup: CDR1 SQVTM, CDR2 ANQGSEA. Trimming left V 3 bases short and J 6 bases short, with 10 bases between. The CDR3 is CSVEVGGDTQYF. CDR3 in DNA: TGCAGCGTTGAGGTGGGAGGTGATACGCAGTATTTT.

The chain uses TRBV27 and TRBJ1-2; 7 positions match TRBD1. This CDR3 has 15 amino acids. Germline V gives CDR1 MNHEY, CDR2 SMNVEV (reference sequence). J was trimmed by 4 bases and V by 0 bases; bases with no gene match: 5. The CDR3 nucleotides are TGTGCCAGCAGTTTATCTCCAGGGGGTGTCTATGGCTACACCTTC. Translated, it gives CASSLSPGGVYGYTF.

The chain is built from TRBV7-3 and TRBJ2-1; possible D gene TRBD1, 7 bases. The V end was cut by 0 bases, the J end by 8 bases, with 17 bases between. Germline V gene lookup returns CDR1 SGHTA and CDR2 FQGTGA. CDR3 size: 16 residues. The CDR3 sequence is CASSLTLSGGGDEQFF. CDR3 in DNA: TGTGCCAGCAGCTTAACGTTAAGCGGAGGGGGCGATGAGCAGTTCTTC.

The CDR3 bases are TGTGCCAGCAGCTTAGTTCCGGGAGTTGGAAACATTCAGTACTTC. Its protein is CASSLVPGVGNIQYF. The V call is TRBV7-2, the J call TRBJ2-4, with D tentatively TRBD2 (6 bases). This CDR3 region has 15 residues. Trimming stripped 1 base from V and 6 bases from J, with 13 bases between. Germline CDR1 reads SGHTA; CDR2 reads FQGNSA. The full variable domain, completed using reference TRBV7-2 and TRBJ2-4, is GAGVSQSPSNKVTEKGKDVELRCDPISGHTALYWYRQSLGQGLEFLIYFQGNSAPDKSGLPSDRFSAERTGGSVSTLTIQRTQQEDSAVYLCASSLVPGVGNIQYFGAGTRLSVL.

The chain links TRBV7-9 to TRBJ2-7; D is ambiguous. Germline V gene data show CDR1 as SEHNR and CDR2 as FQNEAQ (reference sequence). Trimming removed 5 bases at V and 4 bases at J, with 9 bases between. This CDR3 contains 12 residues. The chain's CDR3 is CASSPVSYEQYF. The DNA for the CDR3 is TGTGCCAGCAGCCCCGTGAGTTACGAGCAGTACTTC.

Of note for this clone: Distinct nucleotide sequences in the sample also encode this CDR3. The rearrangement links TRBV11-2 to TRBJ2-7; no reliable D call. CDR3 length: 13 residues. Trimming left V 2 bases short and J 0 bases short, with 5 bases between. Looked up from germline, CDR1 is SGHAT and CDR2 is FQNNGV. The CDR3 DNA is TGTGCCAGCAGCTTAAGGAGCTCCTACGAGCAGTACTTC. Encoded protein: CASSLRSSYEQYF.

The chain recombines TRBV18 with TRBJ2-3; D remains ambiguous. V dropped 1 base and J dropped 2 bases, with 13 bases sitting between them. Per germline, CDR1 KGHSH and CDR2 LQKENI. CDR3 length: 16 residues. CDR3 amino acids: CASSPLPAADTDTQYF. DNA of the CDR3: TGTGCCAGCTCACCACTACCGGCGGCGGACACAGATACGCAGTATTTT.

The chain couples TRBV9 to TRBJ2-7; 7 bases are shared with TRBD2. The trim removed 0 bases at V and 2 bases at J, leaving 5 bases unmatched. CDR3 size: 15 residues. Germline V CDR1 and CDR2: SGDLS, YYNGEE. The CDR3 reads CASSVAGEGAYEQYF. As DNA, the CDR3 is TGTGCCAGCAGCGTAGCGGGGGAGGGCGCCTACGAGCAGTACTTC.

J is TRBJ1-1 and V is TRBV5-1; possibly TRBD1 for D (5 bases). CDR3 size: 15 residues. Looked up from germline, CDR1 is SGHRS and CDR2 is YFSETQ. V dropped 6 bases and J dropped 2 bases, with 17 bases sitting between them. In DNA form, the CDR3 reads TGCGCCAGCACAAACATCCTCGACAGAAACACTGAAGCTTTCTTT. It specifies CASTNILDRNTEAFF.

The chain uses TRBV27 and TRBJ2-7; maybe TRBD1 (6 bases). Germline V gene data show CDR1 as MNHEY and CDR2 as SMNVEV (reference sequence). The V end lost 5 bases, the J end lost 1 base, and 15 bases lay between the germline ends. The CDR3 is made up of 15 amino acids. The CDR3 loop reads CASSPRGTRSYEQYF. DNA for the CDR3: TGTGCCAGCAGTCCCAGGGGAACCCGTTCCTACGAGCAGTACTTC.

CDR3 residues: CASSSPRGGRNTGELFF. The CDR3 DNA reads as TGTGCCAGCAGTTCCCCGCGGGGGGGACGGAACACCGGGGAGCTGTTTTTT. V is TRBV28 and J is TRBJ2-2; 9 positions match TRBD2. With 4 bases clipped from V and 1 base from J, the junction kept 7 bases outside the gene matches. The CDR3 is 17 amino acids. CDR1 is MDHEN and CDR2 is SYDVKM in the germline V gene.

This chain joins TRBV29-1 and TRBJ2-5; D might be TRBD1 (6 bases). V was pared by 4 bases and J by 4 bases, with 10 bases between. The germline V gene has CDR1 SQVTM and CDR2 ANQGSEA. CDR3 length: 12 amino acids. CDR3 coding DNA: TGCAGCGTTGCAACAGGGATAGAGACCCAGTACTTC. Residues: CSVATGIETQYF.

V usage is TRBV19 and J usage is TRBJ2-6; TRBD1 agrees at 11 bases. Germline CDR1 is LNHDA and CDR2 is SQIVND (reference sequence). Trimming at V came to 5 bases and at J to 0 bases, leaving 9 bases not matched to a gene. This CDR3 has 19 amino acids. CDR3: CASSALSGTGGSGANVLTF. The CDR3 region has the DNA TGTGCCAGTAGTGCCCTATCCGGGACAGGGGGCTCTGGGGCCAACGTCCTGACTTTC.

The chain joins TRBV5-4 to TRBJ2-5, with a tentative D call TRBD1 (5 bases). Germline CDR1 is SGHNT and CDR2 is YYREEE (reference sequence). The CDR3 covers 14 residues. The V end was cut by 0 bases, the J end by 7 bases, with 13 bases between. The CDR3 DNA reads TGTGCCAGCAGCTTGGATCAGGGAAAGGGGACCCAGTACTTC. Encoded protein: CASSLDQGKGTQYF.

V usage is TRBV28 and J usage is TRBJ1-5, with D possibly matching TRBD1 (5 bases). Between the trimmed V and J ends, which lost 4 bases and 3 bases, there was a span of 16 bases. The CDR3 runs 16 residues. The germline V gene has CDR1 MDHEN and CDR2 SYDVKM. The chain's CDR3 is CASSWGEGGHNQPQHF. DNA of the CDR3: TGTGCCAGCAGTTGGGGGGAGGGCGGACACAATCAGCCCCAGCATTTT.